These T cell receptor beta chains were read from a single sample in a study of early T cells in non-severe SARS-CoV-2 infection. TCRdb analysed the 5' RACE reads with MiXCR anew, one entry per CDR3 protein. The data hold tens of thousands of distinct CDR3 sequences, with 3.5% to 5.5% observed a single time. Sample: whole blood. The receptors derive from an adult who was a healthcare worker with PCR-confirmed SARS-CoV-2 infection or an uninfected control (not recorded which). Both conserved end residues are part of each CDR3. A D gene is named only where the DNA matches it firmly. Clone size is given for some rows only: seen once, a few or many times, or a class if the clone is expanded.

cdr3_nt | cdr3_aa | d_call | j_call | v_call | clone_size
TGTGCCAGCAGCCCCGGAAGGAATGAGCAGTTCTTC | CASSPGRNEQFF | . | TRBJ2-1 | TRBV7-8 | .
TGTGCCAGCTGGCCGCAGGGGTACGAGCAGTACTTC | CASWPQGYEQYF | . | TRBJ2-7 | TRBV6-1 | .
TGTGCCATCAGTGATGGCGGAGATACGCAGTATTTT | CAISDGGDTQYF | . | TRBJ2-3 | TRBV10-3 | many
TGTGCCAGTAGTTACTCCGGGAACTACGAGCAGTACTTC | CASSYSGNYEQYF | . | TRBJ2-7 | TRBV19 | many
TGTGCCAGTAGCGTCGACGGACAGGGGCGCCCTCAGGGCAATCAGCCCCAGCATTTT | CASSVDGQGRPQGNQPQHF | TRBD1 | TRBJ1-5 | TRBV19 | many
TGTGCCAGCAGCTTAGTGGGACAGAATAATTCACCCCTCCACTTT | CASSLVGQNNSPLHF | TRBD1 | TRBJ1-6 | TRBV7-2 | many
TGCGCCAGCAGCTTGAGGTCTGGACATCAAGAGACCCAGTACTTC | CASSLRSGHQETQYF | . | TRBJ2-5 | TRBV5-1 | many
TGTGCCAGCAGCTTTTCCTCCACTGAAGCTTTCTTT | CASSFSSTEAFF | . | TRBJ1-1 | TRBV5-4 | few
TGTGCCAGCAGTTACTCGTCCCGGGACAGGGTGTGGAACATTCAGTACTTC | CASSYSSRDRVWNIQYF | TRBD1 | TRBJ2-4 | TRBV6-2/TRBV6-3 | many
TGCGCCAGCAGCCAAGATGAGACAGGGGGGAGCACCGGGGAGCTGTTTTTT | CASSQDETGGSTGELFF | TRBD1 | TRBJ2-2 | TRBV4-1 | .
TGTGCCAGAAGCTTGGCAGCGCTAGCGGGGGGACCTAGCACAGATACGCAGTATTTT | CARSLAALAGGPSTDTQYF | TRBD2 | TRBJ2-3 | TRBV5-3 | many
TGCAGTGCCTTGCGGCAGGAGGAATATGGCTACACCTTC | CSALRQEEYGYTF | . | TRBJ1-2 | TRBV20-1 | many
TGTGCCAGCAGTTTACTCAAGGAAGAGGCCAACGTCCTGACTTTC | CASSLLKEEANVLTF | . | TRBJ2-6 | TRBV27 | many